The source of this T cell receptor (beta chain) is a study of blood T cell repertoires in COVID-19. Study members were between roughly 18 and 89 years old and lived in fewer than 30 US regions. Categorization into cohorts depended on clinical history that participants reported. Method: immunoSEQ multiplex PCR; TCRdb's copy keeps in-frame clones and lacks some. Of around 300,000 clones in the sample, about nine tenths are singletons; the top ten hold 1.5% to 2%. The CDR3 is 14 amino acids. The V gene lost 4 bases and the J gene lost 5 bases, with 14 bases spanning the gap. Germline V gene data show CDR1 as SEHNR and CDR2 as FQNEAQ (reference sequence).

Source material: PBMCs or T cells enriched from blood (not recorded which). J is TRBJ1-1 and V is TRBV7-9, with a tentative D call TRBD1 (6 bases). The TCR comes from a woman aged 55-70 years who had recovered from COVID-19. This CDR3 is CASSSQGGDTEAFF. Here the CDR3 DNA reads TGTGCCAGCAGCTCTCAAGGGGGGGATACTGAAGCTTTCTTT.